Below, 2 T cell receptor beta chains from the same sample are listed, as sequenced in a study of identical twins. A single record per CDR3 protein comes from TCRdb applying MiXCR to the 5' RACE reads. The sample consists of roughly 720,000 distinct CDR3 sequences, 18% of them appearing once. The data were also submitted as part of a second study, on T cells expressing NK-cell markers.

Material: PBMCs. Receptor source: a woman under 30 in good health.

V and J are TRBV7-6 and TRBJ2-2, with D maybe TRBD2 (6 bases). Trimming left V 5 bases short and J 4 bases short, with 11 bases between. CDR1 is SGHVS and CDR2 is FNYEAQ in the germline V gene. This CDR3 comprises 14 residues. CDR3 nucleotide sequence: TGTGCCAGCAGCCGGGGAGGATCCACCGGGGAGCTGTTTTTT. It translates to CASSRGGSTGELFF.

This clonotype was detected a few times. The chain uses TRBV6-5 and TRBJ1-1; a possible D gene is TRBD1 (6 bases). Looked up from germline, CDR1 is MNHEY and CDR2 is SVGAGI. Trimming took off 3 bases at V and 8 bases at J, with 22 bases between the two ends. This CDR3 comprises 16 residues. The CDR3 DNA is TGTGCCAGCAGTTATGACAACCTGGGGGGGCGAGGGGAAGCTTTCTTT. Its translation: CASSYDNLGGRGEAFF.